This TCR beta chain comes out of a study of coeliac disease. Study summary: Each coeliac patient was active, refractory type I, or diet-controlled. The study queried TRBV7-2 bias without high-resolution HLA data.

V dropped 0 bases and J dropped 4 bases, with 12 bases sitting between them. The CDR3 contains 15 residues. Germline loops: CDR1 LNHNV, CDR2 YYDKDF (reference sequence). Study-level results: Control samples showed higher TRB and TRG clonality than intraepithelial and lamina propria samples in active celiac disease. Only 1 of 6 controls, but about 55% of the 18 coeliac samples, showed published gliadin-specific TRB sequences.

About this clone itself: What it binds is unknown.

TCRdb keeps only in-frame clones here, not all; method: immunoSEQ multiplex PCR. The table shows thousands of clones, with about 59% occurring only once. This receptor was identified in a man in his sixties with celiac disease on a gluten-free diet. The sequenced sample was lymphocytes from the gut lamina propria. V usage is TRBV15 and J usage is TRBJ1-2; D remains ambiguous. CDR3 region: CATSRDLTLTYGYTF. CDR3 nucleotide sequence: TGTGCCACCAGCAGAGATCTGACACTTACCTATGGCTACACCTTC.